One T cell receptor (beta chain) is described in this entry. Its binding antigen is unknown. The record has no base qualities; no much larger clone is one base away. V loses 1 base, J loses 12 bases, and the germline ends lie 16 bases apart. From a lookup of the germline V gene, CDR1 and CDR2 are SGHDT and YYEEEE. The CDR3 measures 14 amino acids from cysteine to phenylalanine. CDR3 DNA is the only sequence kept; it has 42 bases, read in frame from the first base. The CDR3 regions of human TCRbeta chains were analyzed by immunosequencing. On the study's bioinformatics: Repertoire TCRs were matched against a reference library of SARS-CoV-2-specific TCRs generated with the MIRA antigen-specificity platform. Breadth was defined as the fraction of unique TCRs that were SARS-CoV-2-associated, and depth was defined as the fraction of total T cells that were SARS-CoV-2-associated. Using the MIRA data, every spike-specific TCR was mapped to the spike region that the TCR reacted to and assigned to either a CD4 or a CD8 class. Log10-transformed breadth and depth values were compared by one-way ANOVA with Sidak's multiple comparisons tests. The clones in this table, taken by TCRdb from immuneACCESS, are in-frame only. Not every clone is retained; where verified, under half of the shortfall comes from an unresolved V gene, and the cause of the rest is unknown. V, J and clone size are taken as reported in that table, and D and trimming were inferred from the DNA itself. The sample table contains about 67,000 clones; only one count was recorded for about 80% of them. The ten biggest clones cover under 8% of the sample.

The sample's time point, from its label and the paper: about 28 days (+/-7) after the second vaccine dose. AZD1222 recipients with second doses at about 4 weeks or about 12 weeks were pooled, because spike-specific TCR depth and breadth did not differ between schedules. The vaccinee samples were drawn from two UK trials, COV001 and COV002, one of which was a single-blind randomized controlled phase 2/3 trial testing AZD1222 (ChAdOx1 nCoV-19) in healthy adults. For TCRbeta chain sequencing, PBMC samples from trial participants were taken at day 0 and at day 28 after the second dose. The data were taken from a study of T cell responses to AZD1222 COVID-19 vaccine (dated by TCRdb to the early 2020s). About the study as a whole: TCR sequencing covered more than 230 trial participants: some 210 given two doses of AZD1222 and approximately 25 given two doses of MenACWY control vaccine. Trial participants were enrolled by age into 18-55, 56-69 and 70-plus year subgroups, with approximately 150, 30 and 60 TCR-sequenced participants respectively. The full study reports these points: The 56-69-year group was small, and its depth increase did not reach significance, likely because of low power. Because no day 14 peak-response samples were available, the repertoires could be characterized only after the peak T cell response. The vaccine-associated CD4 TCRs covered the entire spike protein, and the dominant responses fell in regions 160-218 and 743-854. Reportedly, close to half of the unique spike-specific TCRs recognized epitopes lying outside the regions that are mutated in the B.1.351 and B.1.1.7 variants. Participants were mostly white British, with more females than males. The authors suggested clonal diversity may have been underestimated. After two AZD1222 doses, both the breadth and the depth of spike-specific TCRs were significantly higher than at day 0 and than in MenACWY recipients. Conclusions about previously exposed vaccinees are limited because only five to seven AZD1222 recipients were SARS-CoV-2 seropositive at baseline.

The material was peripheral blood, obtained 28 days after the second AZD1222 dose. The rearranged segments are TRBV5-6 and TRBJ1-4, with an unclear D gene assignment. The TCR sequence derives from an adult who received the AZD1222 COVID-19 vaccine. CDR3 protein: CASSLNLAVVELFF. The nucleotide sequence reads TGTGCCAGCAGCTTGAATTTGGCGGTAGTGGAACTGTTTTTT.